These 18 T cell receptor beta chains were all obtained from the same sample, sequenced in a study of chemoradiotherapy in HPV16-positive cancers. Profiled with immunoSEQ multiplex PCR; TCRdb holds only in-frame clones, not every one. The sample holds approximately 23,000 clones, over 60% seen once. The biological material was taken from a patient who underwent chemoradiotherapy. Receptor source: a human donor with HPV-associated anogenital cancer.

The chain has TRBV5-6 and TRBJ2-7, with D perhaps matching TRBD2 (5 bases). Germline CDR1 SGHDT, CDR2 YYEEEE. Trimming cost V 3 bases and J 0 bases, with 7 bases left between them. The CDR3 totals 13 residues. Here the CDR3 DNA reads TGTGCCAGCAGCTACGGGAACTCCTACGAGCAGTACTTC. This encodes CASSYGNSYEQYF.

This clone was counted only a few times. The V and J genes are TRBV21-1 and TRBJ1-2. TRBV21-1 has pseudogene status. The CDR3 covers 14 residues. In DNA form, the CDR3 reads TGTGCCAGCAGCAAAAATGACGGGTGGGGTGGCTACACCTTC. Encoded protein: CASSKNDGWGGYTF.

The genes are TRBV5-1 and TRBJ1-6, with D tentatively TRBD1 (6 bases). CDR3 length: 15 residues. From germline, CDR1 is SGHRS and CDR2 YFSETQ. Trimming cost V 4 bases and J 10 bases, with 18 bases left between them. The CDR3 protein is CASSSEGGRLSPLHF. The CDR3 DNA reads TGCGCCAGCAGCAGTGAGGGGGGAAGGTTGTCACCCCTCCACTTT.

The V and J genes are TRBV18 and TRBJ1-6; a possible D gene is TRBD1 (5 bases). CDR1 and CDR2 (germline): KGHSH, LQKENI. V gave up 3 bases and J gave up 6 bases, with 15 bases separating them. The CDR3 is 16 residues long. DNA for the CDR3: TGTGCCAGCTCACCGAGTCAAGGGGCCGTTAATTCACCCCTCCACTTT. This encodes CASSPSQGAVNSPLHF.

The V gene is TRBV25-1, the J gene TRBJ2-7; 7 nucleotides agree with TRBD2. CDR3 size: 15 residues. V shed 4 bases, J shed 4 bases, and the junction held 10 bases outside the gene matches. Germline CDR1 and CDR2: MGHDK and SYGVNS. The CDR3 DNA is TGTGCCAGCAGTGGAGTCGGGGGGTCATCATACGAGCAGTACTTC. Amino acids: CASSGVGGSSYEQYF.

The chain links TRBV9 to TRBJ1-2; D is perhaps TRBD1 (5 bases). Trimming removed 3 bases at V and 4 bases at J, with 10 bases between. The CDR3 has 13 residues. CDR1 and CDR2 (germline): SGDLS, YYNGEE. CDR3 in DNA: TGTGCCAGCAGCGGCACGAGGGGCTATGGCTACACCTTC. This codes for CASSGTRGYGYTF.

This clone was picked up a small number of times. The V gene is TRBV9, the J gene TRBJ2-1; 11 bases align to TRBD2. The CDR3 length is 15 residues. CDR1 SGDLS and CDR2 YYNGEE come from the germline V gene. V lost 7 bases to trimming and J lost 7 bases; unmatched junction nucleotides: 10. The CDR3: CASAPSGRIWNEQFF. CDR3 DNA sequence: TGTGCCAGCGCACCTAGCGGGAGGATTTGGAATGAGCAGTTCTTC.

This sequence joins TRBV7-2 and TRBJ2-5; D is possibly TRBD1 or TRBD2 (6 bases each). The germline V gene has CDR1 SGHTA and CDR2 FQGNSA. V was clipped by 3 bases and J by 4 bases, with 9 bases between them. CDR3 length: 13 amino acids. The CDR3 loop reads CASSFGGRETQYF. CDR3 bases: TGTGCCAGCAGCTTCGGGGGCAGAGAGACCCAGTACTTC.

The sample holds a few counts of this clone. The CDR3, as DNA: TGTGCCAGCAGCGTAGAGGGTTATGGCTACACCTTC. This gives the protein CASSVEGYGYTF. V gene TRBV9 combines with J gene TRBJ1-2, with no clear D. The CDR3 contains 12 residues. V was shortened by 0 bases and J by 5 bases, with 5 bases between the two germline ends. Germline V gene lookup returns CDR1 SGDLS and CDR2 YYNGEE.

The rearrangement uses TRBV28 and TRBJ1-2; D may be TRBD1 (5 bases). Trimming pared 6 bases from V and 4 bases from J, leaving 15 bases between. This CDR3 has 14 amino acids. Germline CDR1 and CDR2: MDHEN and SYDVKM. CDR3 sequence (DNA): TGTGCCAGCAGCTCAGGGACCGAAATCTATGGCTACACCTTC. It is translated as CASSSGTEIYGYTF.

This clone was picked up a small number of times. This rearrangement joins TRBV9 to TRBJ1-3; 7 bases map to TRBD1. J lost 0 bases, V lost 0 bases, and 3 bases had no gene match. This CDR3 is 16 amino acids long. Germline V gene lookup returns CDR1 SGDLS and CDR2 YYNGEE. CDR3 bases: TGTGCCAGCAGCGTAGGGGCAGGGGGCTCTGGAAACACCATATATTTT. Its protein product is CASSVGAGGSGNTIYF.

This clone was found a few times. The CDR3, as DNA: TGTGCCAGCACCCCCTACAGGACTAATCAGCCCCAGCATTTT. Translating gives CASTPYRTNQPQHF. The genes are TRBV28 and TRBJ1-5; D might be TRBD1 (5 bases). The CDR3 contains 14 residues. Germline CDR1 and CDR2: MDHEN and SYDVKM. V was shortened by 7 bases and J by 4 bases, with 14 bases between the two germline ends.

In this sample, this clone turned up a few times. The chain uses TRBV7-8 and TRBJ2-1; 8 bases agree with TRBD2. Germline values: CDR1 SGHVS, CDR2 FQNEAQ. The CDR3 sequence is 13 residues long. V shed 3 bases, J shed 10 bases, and the junction held 5 bases outside the gene matches. The CDR3 DNA is TGTGCCAGCAGCTTGGAACTAGCGGAGGAGCAGTTCTTC. Its translation: CASSLELAEEQFF. The variable domain in full, with the rest retrieved from reference TRBV7-8 and TRBJ2-1, is GAGVSQSPRYKVAKRGQDVALRCDPISGHVSLFWYQQALGQGPEFLTYFQNEAQLDKSGLPSDRFFAERPEGSVSTLKIQRTQQEDSAVYLCASSLELAEEQFFGPGTRLTVL.

The V gene is TRBV30, the J gene TRBJ2-7, with 8 bases lining up with TRBD1. The CDR3 runs 13 residues. With V trimmed by 2 bases and J by 2 bases, 2 bases remained unmatched. CDR1 is GTSNPN and CDR2 is SVGIG in the germline V gene (reference sequence). CDR3 in amino acids: CAWSRQGPYEQYF. In DNA, the CDR3 is TGTGCCTGGAGTCGACAGGGGCCCTACGAGCAGTACTTC.

The J gene is TRBJ1-3, the V gene TRBV5-1, with a possible D match to TRBD1 (5 bases). Germline loops: CDR1 SGHRS, CDR2 YFSETQ. There are 14 residues in the CDR3. V gave up 4 bases and J gave up 7 bases, with 15 bases separating them. CDR3 DNA: TGCGCCAGCAGCGGGGGTGTTAGAAGTAACACCATATATTTT. Translated: CASSGGVRSNTIYF.

The chain employs TRBV7-2 and TRBJ2-4; D gene ambiguous. CDR3 size: 14 residues. Germline V gene sequence: CDR1 SGHTA, CDR2 FQGNSA. Trimming cost V 0 bases and J 0 bases, with 3 bases left between them. Here the CDR3 reads CASSLAVAKNIQYF. Written as DNA, the CDR3 is TGTGCCAGCAGCTTAGCCGTAGCCAAAAACATTCAGTACTTC.

This chain connects TRBV11-1 to TRBJ2-3, with 9 bases identical to TRBD2. Germline trimming cut 5 bases from V and 4 bases from J; bases unmatched to any gene: 4. Germline V CDR1 and CDR2: SGHAT, FQDESV (reference sequence). The CDR3 covers 14 residues. The chain's CDR3 is CASSLSGRSDTQYF. DNA of the CDR3: TGTGCCAGCAGCCTTAGCGGGAGATCAGATACGCAGTATTTT.

In this sample, this clone turned up once. V is TRBV10-1 and J is TRBJ2-3; TRBD2 might be the D (5 bases). CDR1 and CDR2 (germline): WNHNN, SYGVQD (reference sequence). The CDR3 totals 14 residues. V lost 8 bases, J lost 0 bases, and 12 bases lay in between. The CDR3 DNA reads TGCGCCAGCTCATACAGCGGTAGCACAGATACGCAGTATTTT. This translates into CASSYSGSTDTQYF.